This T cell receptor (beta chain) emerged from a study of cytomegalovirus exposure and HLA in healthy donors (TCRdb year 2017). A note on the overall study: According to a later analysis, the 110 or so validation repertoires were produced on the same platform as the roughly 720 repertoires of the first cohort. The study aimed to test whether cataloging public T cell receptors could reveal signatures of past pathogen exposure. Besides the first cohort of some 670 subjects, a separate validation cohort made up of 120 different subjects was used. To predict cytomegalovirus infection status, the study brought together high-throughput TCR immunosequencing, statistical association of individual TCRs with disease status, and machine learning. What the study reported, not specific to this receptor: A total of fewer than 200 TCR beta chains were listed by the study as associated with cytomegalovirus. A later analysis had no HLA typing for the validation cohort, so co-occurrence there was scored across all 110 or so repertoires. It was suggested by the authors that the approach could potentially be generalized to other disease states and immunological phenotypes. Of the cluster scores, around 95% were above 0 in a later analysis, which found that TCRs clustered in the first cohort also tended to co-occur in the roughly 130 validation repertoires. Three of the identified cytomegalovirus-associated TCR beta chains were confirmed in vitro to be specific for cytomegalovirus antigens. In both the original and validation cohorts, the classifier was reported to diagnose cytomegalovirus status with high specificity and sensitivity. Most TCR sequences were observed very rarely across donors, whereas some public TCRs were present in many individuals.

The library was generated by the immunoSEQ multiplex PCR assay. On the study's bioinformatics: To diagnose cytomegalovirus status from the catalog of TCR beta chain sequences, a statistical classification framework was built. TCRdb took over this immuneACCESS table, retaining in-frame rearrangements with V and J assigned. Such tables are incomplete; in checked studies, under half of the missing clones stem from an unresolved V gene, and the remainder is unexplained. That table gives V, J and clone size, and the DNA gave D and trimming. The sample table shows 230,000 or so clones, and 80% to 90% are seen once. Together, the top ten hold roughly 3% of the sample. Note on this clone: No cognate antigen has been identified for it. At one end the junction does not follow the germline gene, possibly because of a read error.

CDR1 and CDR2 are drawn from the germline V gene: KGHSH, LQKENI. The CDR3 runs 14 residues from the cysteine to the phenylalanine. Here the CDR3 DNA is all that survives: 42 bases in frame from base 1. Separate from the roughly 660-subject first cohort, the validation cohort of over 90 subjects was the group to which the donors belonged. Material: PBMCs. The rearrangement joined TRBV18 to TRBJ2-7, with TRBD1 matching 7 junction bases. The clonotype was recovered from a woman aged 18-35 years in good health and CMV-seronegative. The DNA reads TGTGCCAGCTCACCCAGAGGGACAGATAGATCGAGACTCTTC. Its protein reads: CASSPRGTDRSRLF.